The next 20 T cell receptor beta chains were all read from a single sample in a study of cytomegalovirus exposure and HLA in healthy donors. TCRdb keeps only in-frame clones here, not all; method: immunoSEQ multiplex PCR. The table lists some 100,000 clones, roughly 88% of them singletons. The sample comprised PBMCs. These receptors all come from a man aged 18 to 30 in good health and CMV-seronegative.

V and J are TRBV4-1 and TRBJ1-3, with 8 positions matching TRBD1. The CDR3 totals 16 residues. Per germline, CDR1 MGHRA and CDR2 YSYEKL. The junction had 6 bases not matched to a gene; V was cut back by 1 base and J by 4 bases. The CDR3 region has the DNA TGCGCCAGCAGCCAAGGGACAGGGTTAGTCGGAAACACCATATATTTT. It translates to CASSQGTGLVGNTIYF.

V and J are TRBV5-4 and TRBJ2-2; the D gene is possibly TRBD2 (6 bases). Germline-derived CDR1 and CDR2 are SGHNT and YYREEE (reference sequence). The CDR3 is 16 amino acids. With 2 bases removed from V and 6 bases from J, the gap between germline ends came to 17 bases. This CDR3 reads CASSLSMRDSAGELFF. The CDR3 DNA reads as TGTGCCAGCAGCTTAAGTATGCGGGACTCGGCCGGGGAGCTGTTTTTT. Filled out from reference TRBV5-4 and TRBJ2-2, the complete variable domain reads ETGVTQSPTHLIKTRGQQVTLRCSSQSGHNTVSWYQQALGQGPQFIFQYYREEENGRGNFPPRFSGLQFPNYSSELNVNALELDDSALYLCASSLSMRDSAGELFFGEGSRLTVL.

This clone was counted a single time. This chain links TRBV28 with TRBJ2-1; D might be TRBD1 (5 bases). Germline-derived CDR1 and CDR2 are MDHEN and SYDVKM. This CDR3 is 13 amino acids long. V lost 2 bases and J lost 6, with 8 bases in between. The CDR3 nucleotides read TGTGCCAGCAGTTTACGACAGATCAATGAGCAGTTCTTC. Protein: CASSLRQINEQFF.

CDR3: CASRLRGRVEKLFF. The CDR3 DNA sequence: TGTGCCAGCAGACTCAGGGGGCGTGTTGAAAAACTGTTTTTT. The V and J genes are TRBV6-6 and TRBJ1-4; 8 bases are shared with TRBD1. Losses at the gene ends were 6 bases for V and 7 bases for J; bases not matched to a gene: 7. This CDR3 is built from 14 residues. CDR1 and CDR2 from the germline V gene are MNHNY and SVGAGI (reference sequence).

This rearrangement joins TRBV10-1 to TRBJ2-1, with D tentatively TRBD1 (7 bases). V was pared by 3 bases and J by 6 bases, with 12 bases between. The CDR3 sequence is 14 residues long. Looked up from germline, CDR1 is WNHNN and CDR2 is SYGVQD (reference sequence). CDR3 coding DNA: TGCGCCAGCAGTGATGCAGGGGGGCCCAATGAGCAGTTCTTC. This translates into CASSDAGGPNEQFF.

The genes are TRBV13 and TRBJ1-5, with D perhaps TRBD1 (5 bases). Germline CDR1 PRHDT, CDR2 FYEKMQ (reference sequence). Trimming left V 2 bases short and J 6 bases short, with 17 bases between. CDR3 size: 16 residues. Written as DNA, the CDR3 is TGTGCCAGCAGCTTAAGGTCAGGATCAGGGCTTCAGCCCCAGCATTTT. Its translation: CASSLRSGSGLQPQHF.

The genes are TRBV19 and TRBJ1-4; a weak D match, TRBD1 (6 bases). This CDR3 has 13 residues. CDR1 LNHDA and CDR2 SQIVND come from the germline V gene (reference sequence). V was cut by 5 bases and J by 10 bases, with 14 bases left in between. The CDR3 DNA is TGTGCCAGTAGTGAACACAGGGATGGAAAACTGTTTTTT. Encoded protein: CASSEHRDGKLFF.

This clone was seen only once. J is TRBJ2-7 and V is TRBV2; D may be TRBD2 (6 bases). Germline V gives CDR1 SNHLY, CDR2 FYNNEI. The CDR3 consists of 15 residues. Trimming took 6 bases from V and 4 from J, leaving 19 bases between them. The CDR3 spells CASRSRTIVEYEQYF. The CDR3 DNA sequence: TGTGCCAGCAGAAGCCGGACTATAGTGGAATACGAGCAGTACTTC.

The chain recombines TRBV5-1 with TRBJ2-3; TRBD1 matches at 7 bases. Germline lookup yields CDR1 SGHRS and CDR2 YFSETQ. This CDR3 comprises 15 residues. V lost 4 bases to trimming and J lost 2 bases; unmatched junction nucleotides: 7. CDR3 bases: TGCGCCAGCAGCCAAGGGACAGCCTACACAGATACGCAGTATTTT. Protein sequence: CASSQGTAYTDTQYF. The full variable domain, its missing parts supplied by reference TRBV5-1 and TRBJ2-3, is KAGVTQTPRYLIKTRGQQVTLSCSPISGHRSVSWYQQTPGQGLQFLFEYFSETQRNKGNFPGRFSGRQFSNSRSEMNVSTLELGDSALYLCASSQGTAYTDTQYFGPGTRLTVL.

Only a few counts were recorded for this clone. This CDR3 reads CASSYRNRQGEFGYTF. The CDR3 DNA is TGTGCCAGCAGCTACCGAAATCGACAGGGAGAATTTGGCTACACCTTC. The chain uses TRBV5-6 and TRBJ1-2; 7 bases agree with TRBD1. In germline, CDR1 is SGHDT, CDR2 YYEEEE. CDR3 length equals 16 residues. V gave up 3 bases and J gave up 7 bases; unmatched junction bases: 15.

The chain has TRBV28 and TRBJ1-1; D is unresolved. Germline values: CDR1 MDHEN, CDR2 SYDVKM. The CDR3 is 14 amino acids. The V end lost 8 bases, the J end lost 2 bases, and 15 bases lay between the germline ends. CDR3 DNA sequence: TGTGCCAGCGGTTCTACACTAATTAACACTGAAGCTTTCTTT. Residues: CASGSTLINTEAFF.

The chain links TRBV5-1 to TRBJ1-2; 7 bases match TRBD1. V lost 4 bases and J lost 4; bases outside the gene matches: 4. The V gene's germline CDR1 is SGHRS and CDR2 YFSETQ. CDR3 length: 13 amino acids. The CDR3 protein is CASSAQGSYGYTF. In DNA form, the CDR3 reads TGCGCCAGCAGCGCACAGGGGTCCTATGGCTACACCTTC.

This clone appeared a single time. V usage is TRBV18 and J usage is TRBJ1-5; D perhaps matches TRBD1 (5 bases). Looked up from germline, CDR1 is KGHSH and CDR2 is LQKENI. V lost 6 bases and J lost 2, with 11 bases in between. There are 14 residues in the CDR3. In DNA form, the CDR3 reads TGTGCCAGCTCCCAGGGATCCGGCAATCAGCCCCAGCATTTT. It specifies CASSQGSGNQPQHF. Full variable domain (outside the CDR3, taken from reference TRBV18 and TRBJ1-5): NAGVMQNPRHLVRRRGQEARLRCSPMKGHSHVYWYRQLPEEGLKFMVYLQKENIIDESGMPKERFSAEFPKEGPSILRIQQVVRGDSAAYFCASSQGSGNQPQHFGDGTRLSIL.

V is TRBV4-1 and J is TRBJ1-1, with TRBD1 matching 10 bases. The germline V gene has CDR1 MGHRA and CDR2 YSYEKL. V lost 3 bases to trimming and J lost 6 bases; unmatched junction nucleotides: 10. CDR3 length equals 16 residues. As DNA, the CDR3 is TGCGCCAGCAGCCACCTCACCCCGGGACAGGGGCCTGAAGCTTTCTTT. Protein: CASSHLTPGQGPEAFF.

The V call is TRBV5-1, the J call TRBJ1-4, with D hard to call. This CDR3 region has 14 residues. The V gene lost 3 bases and the J gene lost 8 bases, with 14 bases spanning the gap. Germline V lookup: CDR1 SGHRS, CDR2 YFSETQ. The CDR3 DNA is TGCGCCAGCAGCTCCCGGCCTGGGGAGGAAAAACTGTTTTTT. Its protein product is CASSSRPGEEKLFF.

The genes are TRBV19 and TRBJ2-1, with a tentative D call TRBD1 (5 bases). In germline, CDR1 is LNHDA, CDR2 SQIVND (reference sequence). The V gene lost 9 bases and the J gene lost 6 bases, with 15 bases spanning the gap. The CDR3 consists of 13 residues. The CDR3 bases are TGTGCCAGCAAGATTCAGGGCTTCAATGAGCAGTTCTTC. Its protein product is CASKIQGFNEQFF.

V gene TRBV25-1 combines with J gene TRBJ1-2; D gene uncertain. CDR3 length: 16 amino acids. Trimming left V 0 bases short and J 4 bases short, with 15 bases between. CDR1 is MGHDK and CDR2 is SYGVNS in the germline V gene. In nucleotides, the CDR3 is TGTGCCAGCAGTGAATATTTTCTAGACGGGAGCTATGGCTACACCTTC. This codes for CASSEYFLDGSYGYTF.

The J gene is TRBJ2-7, the V gene TRBV25-1; 10 positions match TRBD1. The CDR3 consists of 16 residues. V dropped 2 bases and J dropped 3; count of bases not matched to a gene: 7. In germline, CDR1 is MGHDK, CDR2 SYGVNS. The CDR3 region has the DNA TGTGCCAGCAGTGAACTGTTAGGGACAGGGGACTACGAGCAGTACTTC. Translation gives CASSELLGTGDYEQYF.

This clone is a singleton in its sample. J is TRBJ2-7 and V is TRBV28; possible D gene TRBD2, 6 bases. Germline CDR1 reads MDHEN; CDR2 reads SYDVKM. CDR3 length: 15 residues. V was clipped by 10 bases and J by 4 bases, with 23 bases between them. DNA of the CDR3: TGTGCCATCTCAAAAATAACGGGACTCATATACGAGCAGTACTTC. This sequence encodes CAISKITGLIYEQYF.

This clone was detected only a few times. The CDR3 loop is CASSLYSGQSYNEQFF. The DNA of the CDR3 is TGTGCCAGCAGCTTATATTCTGGACAGTCCTACAATGAGCAGTTCTTC. This chain uses TRBV7-9 with TRBJ2-1, with TRBD1 as a possible D gene (6 bases). CDR1 SEHNR and CDR2 FQNEAQ come from the germline V gene (reference sequence). V was cut by 2 bases and J by 1 base, with 12 bases left in between. The CDR3 contains 16 residues.